This is a list of T cell receptor beta chains from one sample in a study of T cell responses to AZD1222 COVID-19 vaccine. Sequencing used immunoSEQ multiplex PCR; TCRdb keeps in-frame clones, though not all of them. This sample has about 120,000 clones, with roughly nine tenths found just once. This specimen consisted of peripheral blood, obtained on day 0 of AZD1222 vaccination. These receptors all come from an adult in good health. CDR3s include the opening cysteine and the closing phenylalanine or tryptophan.

V gene	J gene	CDR3 protein
TRBV5-5	TRBJ1-1	CASSLDLGWAGPNTEAFF
TRBV3-1/TRBV3-2	TRBJ1-5	CASSQGAGNQPQHF
TRBV9	TRBJ1-1	CASSYGGFTEAFF
TRBV12-3/TRBV12-4	TRBJ1-5	CASSPQSNQPQHF
TRBV10-3	TRBJ1-2	CATHTEFYGYTF
TRBV9	TRBJ1-1	CASSVAESPVGGENTEAFF
TRBV2	TRBJ1-2	CASRLGQAYGYTF
TRBV11-2	TRBJ2-7	CASSPGPGSYEQYF
TRBV3-1/TRBV3-2	TRBJ1-1	CASSHGTLGTEAFF
TRBV15	TRBJ1-5	CATSRDYEGYVQPQHF
TRBV5-1	TRBJ2-3	CASSLGRTRATQYF
TRBV6-5	TRBJ1-2	CASTPSTGGENGYTF
TRBV20-1	TRBJ2-3	CSASAETDTQYF
TRBV6-5	TRBJ1-1	CAGTLQGENTEAFF
TRBV2	TRBJ2-1	CASTLWGQNEQFF
TRBV6-5	TRBJ1-1	CASSYPSGQGNTEAFF
TRBV20-1	TRBJ1-5	CSASSRGNQPQHF
TRBV5-4	TRBJ1-3	CASSRQEGDTIYF